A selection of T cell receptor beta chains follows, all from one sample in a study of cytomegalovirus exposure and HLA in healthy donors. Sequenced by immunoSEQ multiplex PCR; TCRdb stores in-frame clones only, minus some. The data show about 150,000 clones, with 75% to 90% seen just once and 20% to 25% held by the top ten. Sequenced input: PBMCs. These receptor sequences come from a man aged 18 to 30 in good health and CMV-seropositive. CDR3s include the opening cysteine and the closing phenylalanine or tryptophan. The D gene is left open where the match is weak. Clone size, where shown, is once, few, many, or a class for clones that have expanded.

CDR3 protein: CAGRGTANEKLFF
CDR3 DNA: TGTGCCGGTAGAGGGACAGCTAATGAAAAACTGTTTTTT
V gene: TRBV6-5
J gene: TRBJ1-4
clone size: -
D gene: TRBD1

CDR3 protein: CASGLVTGLSSPLHF
CDR3 DNA: TGTGCTAGTGGTTTGGTAACAGGGCTCAGTTCACCCCTCCACTTT
V gene: TRBV12-5
J gene: TRBJ1-6
clone size: -
D gene: -

CDR3 protein: CASSWGLAGGPYEQYF
CDR3 DNA: TGTGCCAGCAGCTGGGGACTAGCGGGAGGCCCCTACGAGCAGTACTTC
V gene: TRBV7-2
J gene: TRBJ2-7
clone size: -
D gene: TRBD2

CDR3 protein: CASSVSRSLSGNTIYF
CDR3 DNA: TGTGCCAGCAGCGTGTCGCGGAGTCTCTCTGGAAACACCATATATTTT
V gene: TRBV9
J gene: TRBJ1-3
clone size: -
D gene: -

CDR3 protein: CASSPLRAGEAFF
CDR3 DNA: TGTGCCAGCAGTCCTTTGAGGGCGGGTGAAGCTTTCTTT
V gene: TRBV6-5
J gene: TRBJ1-1
clone size: -
D gene: -

CDR3 protein: CASSPRKELKVKETQYF
CDR3 DNA: TGTGCCAGCAGCCCCCGGAAGGAGCTTAAAGTAAAAGAGACCCAGTACTTC
V gene: TRBV9
J gene: TRBJ2-5
clone size: -
D gene: -

CDR3 protein: CASSKRLAGSTDTQYF
CDR3 DNA: TGTGCCAGTAGTAAGCGACTAGCGGGAAGCACAGATACGCAGTATTTT
V gene: TRBV19
J gene: TRBJ2-3
clone size: once
D gene: TRBD2

CDR3 protein: CAWSVWSKGLAGEGETQYF
CDR3 DNA: TGTGCCTGGAGTGTTTGGAGTAAAGGGCTAGCGGGAGAGGGGGAGACCCAGTACTTC
V gene: TRBV30
J gene: TRBJ2-5
clone size: -
D gene: TRBD2

CDR3 protein: CASSHGQGGSPLHF
CDR3 DNA: TGTGCCAGCAGCCACGGACAGGGTGGCTCACCCCTCCACTTT
V gene: TRBV5-5
J gene: TRBJ1-6
clone size: -
D gene: TRBD1

CDR3 protein: CASSFSGLAGGSDTQYF
CDR3 DNA: TGTGCCAGCAGCTTCTCGGGACTAGCGGGAGGATCAGATACGCAGTATTTT
V gene: TRBV4-2
J gene: TRBJ2-3
clone size: -
D gene: TRBD2

CDR3 protein: CASRTRALSSTDTQYF
CDR3 DNA: TGTGCCAGTAGGACCAGGGCACTTTCTAGCACAGATACGCAGTATTTT
V gene: TRBV19
J gene: TRBJ2-3
clone size: -
D gene: -

CDR3 protein: CASSSGQGYNSPLHF
CDR3 DNA: TGTGCCAGCAGTTCGGGACAGGGCTATAATTCACCCCTCCACTTT
V gene: TRBV6-5
J gene: TRBJ1-6
clone size: few
D gene: TRBD1

CDR3 protein: CASSDRDKPYEQYF
CDR3 DNA: TGCGCCAGCAGTGACCGGGACAAGCCCTACGAGCAGTACTTC
V gene: TRBV10-2
J gene: TRBJ2-7
clone size: -
D gene: -

CDR3 protein: CASSPRPAGRGETQYF
CDR3 DNA: TGTGCCAGCAGCCCAAGGCCAGCGGGGAGAGGAGAGACCCAGTACTTC
V gene: TRBV11-2
J gene: TRBJ2-5
clone size: -
D gene: TRBD2

CDR3 protein: CASSSGQPKNIQYF
CDR3 DNA: TGTGCCAGCAGTTCGGGACAGCCAAAAAACATTCAGTACTTC
V gene: TRBV28
J gene: TRBJ2-4
clone size: -
D gene: TRBD1

CDR3 protein: CASSSDRGLYEQYF
CDR3 DNA: TGTGCCAGCAGCTCAGACAGGGGGCTCTACGAGCAGTACTTC
V gene: TRBV11-2
J gene: TRBJ2-7
clone size: -
D gene: TRBD1

CDR3 protein: CAGRTAGTEAFF
CDR3 DNA: TGTGCCGGACGGACAGCGGGGACTGAAGCTTTCTTT
V gene: TRBV2
J gene: TRBJ1-1
clone size: once
D gene: -

CDR3 protein: CASSLLTGYGYTF
CDR3 DNA: TGTGCCAGCAGTTTATTAACGGGGTATGGCTACACCTTC
V gene: TRBV27
J gene: TRBJ1-2
clone size: -
D gene: -

CDR3 protein: CASSEGRDRGNNEQYF
CDR3 DNA: TGTGCCAGCAGTGAGGGGAGGGACAGGGGAAACAACGAGCAGTACTTC
V gene: TRBV6-1
J gene: TRBJ2-7
clone size: -
D gene: TRBD1

CDR3 protein: CASSPVAVAVPVTQYF
CDR3 DNA: TGTGCCAGCAGCCCCGTGGCGGTCGCTGTCCCGGTGACCCAGTACTTC
V gene: TRBV7-2
J gene: TRBJ2-5
clone size: -
D gene: -

CDR3 protein: CASSLTTESSYEQYF
CDR3 DNA: TGTGCCAGCAGCTTAACCACAGAGAGCTCCTACGAGCAGTACTTC
V gene: TRBV11-2
J gene: TRBJ2-7
clone size: once
D gene: -

CDR3 protein: CASSPRDTFYEQYF
CDR3 DNA: TGTGCCAGCAGTCCACGGGACACCTTCTACGAGCAGTACTTC
V gene: TRBV27
J gene: TRBJ2-7
clone size: -
D gene: -

CDR3 protein: CASSQLLNNYNEQFF
CDR3 DNA: TGCGCCAGCAGCCAGCTACTAAATAACTACAATGAGCAGTTCTTC
V gene: TRBV4-3
J gene: TRBJ2-1
clone size: -
D gene: -

CDR3 protein: CASSAWTGSYEQYF
CDR3 DNA: TGTGCCAGCAGCGCCTGGACAGGCTCCTACGAGCAGTACTTC
V gene: TRBV13
J gene: TRBJ2-7
clone size: -
D gene: TRBD1

CDR3 protein: CASSRQQDRTAFF
CDR3 DNA: TGTGCCAGCAGCCGCCAACAGGATCGGACAGCTTTCTTT
V gene: TRBV7-2
J gene: TRBJ1-1
clone size: -
D gene: -

CDR3 protein: CASGTPLKAGDTEAFF
CDR3 DNA: TGTGCCAGCGGAACACCCCTAAAAGCGGGGGACACTGAAGCTTTCTTT
V gene: TRBV27
J gene: TRBJ1-1
clone size: -
D gene: -

CDR3 protein: CASSDGSSYEQYF
CDR3 DNA: TGTGCCAGCAGTGACGGGTCTAGCTACGAGCAGTACTTC
V gene: TRBV2
J gene: TRBJ2-7
clone size: -
D gene: -

CDR3 protein: CASSLEGHGGYTF
CDR3 DNA: TGTGCCAGCAGTTTGGAGGGGCACGGTGGCTACACCTTC
V gene: TRBV27
J gene: TRBJ1-2
clone size: -
D gene: -

CDR3 protein: CASSSGTGGIYEQYF
CDR3 DNA: TGTGCCAGCAGTTCTGGGACAGGGGGCATCTACGAGCAGTACTTC
V gene: TRBV27
J gene: TRBJ2-7
clone size: -
D gene: TRBD1

CDR3 protein: CASSPYSSVSYEQYF
CDR3 DNA: TGTGCCAGCAGCCCGTACTCTAGCGTATCCTACGAGCAGTACTTC
V gene: TRBV9
J gene: TRBJ2-7
clone size: -
D gene: -

CDR3 protein: CASGQGANEQFF
CDR3 DNA: TGTGCCAGCGGACAGGGTGCCAATGAGCAGTTCTTC
V gene: TRBV6-5
J gene: TRBJ2-1
clone size: few
D gene: TRBD1